This T cell receptor beta chain is drawn from a study of identical twins. With template switching, a universal primer site was added, and the cDNA carried unique molecular identifiers. One entry per CDR3 protein, called by TCRdb with MiXCR from the 5' RACE reads. The table shows about 450,000 distinct CDR3 sequences, with under 20% occurring only once. This clonotype was counted a few times. Trimming took 1 base from V and 9 from J, leaving 10 bases between them. This CDR3 is built from 13 residues. Material: naive T cells sorted from blood. This rearrangement joins TRBV12-3 or TRBV12-4 to TRBJ2-1; tentatively, D is TRBD1 (5 bases). The source is a man between 50 and 59 years old in good health. The chain's CDR3 is CASSLGGVSEQFF. CDR3 coding DNA: TGTGCCAGCAGTTTAGGGGGCGTTAGTGAGCAGTTCTTC.